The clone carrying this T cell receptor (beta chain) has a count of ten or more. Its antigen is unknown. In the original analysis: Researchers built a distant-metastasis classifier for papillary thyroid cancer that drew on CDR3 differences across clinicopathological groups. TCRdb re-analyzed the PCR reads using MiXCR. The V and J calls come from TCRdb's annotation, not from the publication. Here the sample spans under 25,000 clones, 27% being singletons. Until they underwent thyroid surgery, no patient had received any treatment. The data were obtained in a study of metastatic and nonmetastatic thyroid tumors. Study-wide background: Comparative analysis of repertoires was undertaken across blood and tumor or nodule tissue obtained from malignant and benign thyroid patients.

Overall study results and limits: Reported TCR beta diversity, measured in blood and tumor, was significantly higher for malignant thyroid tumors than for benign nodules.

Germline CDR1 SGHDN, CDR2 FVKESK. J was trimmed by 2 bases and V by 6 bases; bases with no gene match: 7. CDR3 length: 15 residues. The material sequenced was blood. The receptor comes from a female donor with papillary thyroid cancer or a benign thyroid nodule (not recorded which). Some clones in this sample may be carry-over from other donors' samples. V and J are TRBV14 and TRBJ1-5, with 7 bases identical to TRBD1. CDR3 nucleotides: TGTGCCAGCAGTCTAAAAGGACAGGGCAATCAGCCCCAGCATTTT. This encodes CASSLKGQGNQPQHF.